This TCR beta chain appears in the sequencing data of a study of T cell responses to AZD1222 COVID-19 vaccine. Findings and limits, study-wide: Baseline antibody screening turned up just a handful of seropositive AZD1222 recipients.

With 4 bases clipped from V and 4 bases from J, the junction kept 5 bases outside the gene matches. The germline V gene has CDR1 SGHRS and CDR2 YFSETQ. The CDR3 length is 14 residues. This clone has only one observation. What it binds is unknown. The protocol was immunoSEQ multiplex PCR, while the TCRdb copy is restricted to in-frame clones and leaves out a portion. This table has 95,000 to 120,000 clones, 86% appearing once. This sequence was found in an adult in good health. The chain joins TRBV5-1 to TRBJ2-5; TRBD1 matches 9 bases. This material consisted of peripheral blood, taken on day 0 of AZD1222 vaccination. CDR3 sequence: CASSAPDRGETQYF. The CDR3 DNA follows: TGCGCCAGCAGCGCACCGGACAGGGGAGAGACCCAGTACTTC.